These T cell receptor beta chains were read from a single sample in a study of blood T cell repertoires in COVID-19. TCRdb keeps only in-frame clones here, not all; method: immunoSEQ multiplex PCR. The top ten hold roughly 4% of the sample, which has roughly 310,000 clones, around nine tenths seen once. The sequenced material came from peripheral blood. The receptors derive from a woman aged 50 to 60 with active or convalescent COVID-19. Each CDR3 is given with its conserved first and last residue. Each record gives: V gene, clone size, J gene, D gene, CDR3 length, CDR3 DNA, CDR3 protein. D genes are given only for firm matches. Not all rows give a size; the values are once, few, many and, for expanded clones, a class.

>TRBV5-1|-|TRBJ2-7|-|14
TGCGCCAGCCGGGAATGGGATAGCTCCTACGAGCAGTACTTC
CASREWDSSYEQYF
>TRBV29-1|-|TRBJ2-5|TRBD1|15
TGCAGCGTTGGGGCAGGGGGCCCCCCACAAGAGACCCAGTACTTC
CSVGAGGPPQETQYF
>TRBV19|-|TRBJ2-4|-|14
TGTGCCAGTACCGGGACACAAGCCAAAAACATTCAGTACTTC
CASTGTQAKNIQYF
>TRBV9|-|TRBJ2-7|TRBD1|17
TGTGCCAGCAGCGTTGGACAGGGGGGAAATAAGGTTGACGAGCAGTACTTC
CASSVGQGGNKVDEQYF
>TRBV30|-|TRBJ1-2|-|14
TGTGCCTGGACCACTCCGGACAGAGGCTATGGCTACACCTTC
CAWTTPDRGYGYTF
>TRBV7-3|-|TRBJ2-2|TRBD2|17
TGTGCCAGCAGCCCCTCAGGGAGCGGGAGGGTCACCGGGGAGCTGTTTTTT
CASSPSGSGRVTGELFF
>TRBV27|-|TRBJ2-1|-|14
TGTGCCAGCAAGGTGGGAGATAGTAGGAATGAGCAGTTCTTC
CASKVGDSRNEQFF
>TRBV21-1|once|TRBJ1-4|-|15
TGTGCCAGCAGCAAAGAGGCAGGGGGCAGCGAAAAACTGTTTTTT
CASSKEAGGSEKLFF
>TRBV10-3|-|TRBJ1-1|TRBD1|13
TGTGCCATCAGGGGGGACAGGGGCACTGAAGCTTTCTTT
CAIRGDRGTEAFF
>TRBV13|-|TRBJ1-4|-|15
TGTGCCAGCAGCTCCCAGGGTGGAACTAATGAAAAACTGTTTTTT
CASSSQGGTNEKLFF
>TRBV9|-|TRBJ2-7|-|13
TGTGCCAGCAGCGTAGGGCCCAGCGACGAGCAGTACTTC
CASSVGPSDEQYF
>TRBV4-3|-|TRBJ2-7|-|14
TGCGCCAGCAGCCAAGACAGGGGAACCTACGAGCAGTACTTC
CASSQDRGTYEQYF
>TRBV5-1|-|TRBJ1-1|-|13
TGCGCCAGCAGCTTGGGACAGATAGCTGAAGCTTTCTTT
CASSLGQIAEAFF
>TRBV5-6|-|TRBJ1-5|-|14
TGTGCCAGCAGCTCTGGACAGAACAATCAGCCCCAGCATTTT
CASSSGQNNQPQHF
>TRBV10-3|-|TRBJ2-1|-|16
TGTGCCATCAGAACAGGGGGGGAAGGGGGTAACAATGAGCAGTTCTTC
CAIRTGGEGGNNEQFF
>TRBV6-5|-|TRBJ2-5|-|14
TGTGCCAGCAACGGGGGTACACGGGGAGAGACCCAGTACTTC
CASNGGTRGETQYF
>TRBV14|-|TRBJ1-2|-|12
TGTGCCAGCAGCCAAGATTACAGAGGCTACACCTTC
CASSQDYRGYTF
>TRBV27|few|TRBJ1-2|-|14
TGTGCCAGCAGTTTATTATGGGGGCTGGATGGCTACACCTTC
CASSLLWGLDGYTF
>TRBV6-5|-|TRBJ1-2|-|13
TGTGCCAGCAGTTCTACAGGGAACTATGGCTACACCTTC
CASSSTGNYGYTF
>TRBV29-1|-|TRBJ1-1|TRBD1|14
TGCAGCGTCCAGGGGGCGAGGGTGAACACTGAAGCTTTCTTT
CSVQGARVNTEAFF
>TRBV6-5|few|TRBJ1-1|-|14
TGTGCCAGCGTAATGGACAGCTATAACACTGAAGCTTTCTTT
CASVMDSYNTEAFF
>TRBV5-5|-|TRBJ2-7|-|14
TGTGCCAGCAGCTTGAAGGAGGTTGCCCACGAGCAGTACTTC
CASSLKEVAHEQYF
>TRBV28|-|TRBJ2-1|-|13
TGTGCCAGCAGGGGGGGGCCGGACCCGGGGCAGTTCTTC
CASRGGPDPGQFF
>TRBV19|-|TRBJ1-5|TRBD1|15
TGTGCCAGCGCCGCCGGGACAGCGAGCAATCAGCCCCAGCATTTT
CASAAGTASNQPQHF
>TRBV30|few|TRBJ1-6|-|16
TGTGCCTGGAGAAGCCAAACAGGCTACTATAATTCACCCCTCCACTTT
CAWRSQTGYYNSPLHF
>TRBV5-1|-|TRBJ2-3|TRBD2|17
TGCGCCAGCAGCTGGGGACTAGCGGGGTCTAGCACAGATACGCAGTATTTT
CASSWGLAGSSTDTQYF
>TRBV28|-|TRBJ2-1|TRBD2|17
TGTGCCAGCACGGGACTAGCGGGAGAAGGGTCCTACAATGAGCAGTTCTTC
CASTGLAGEGSYNEQFF
>TRBV27|-|TRBJ2-1|TRBD2|15
TGTGCCAGCAGTACACTAGCGGGAGGATCCAATGAGCAGTTCTTC
CASSTLAGGSNEQFF
>TRBV7-3|-|TRBJ2-2|TRBD2|17
TGTGCCAGCAGCACTAGGACTAGCGGGAGCCTGGACGGGGAGCTGTTTTTT
CASSTRTSGSLDGELFF
>TRBV7-2|-|TRBJ1-3|-|14
TGTGCCAGCAGCTCCGGGGGAGCCGGAAACACCATATATTTT
CASSSGGAGNTIYF
>TRBV6-6|-|TRBJ1-1|-|14
TGTGCCACCGACTTAGGGGCGTGGAGCACTGAAGCTTTCTTT
CATDLGAWSTEAFF
>TRBV5-4|-|TRBJ1-1|-|14
TGTGCCAGCAGCTCAACAGGAGTGAACACTGAAGCTTTCTTT
CASSSTGVNTEAFF
>TRBV6-4|-|TRBJ2-1|TRBD1|12
TGTGCCAGCAGTGACCGGGACAGGGAGCAGTTCTTC
CASSDRDREQFF
>TRBV19|-|TRBJ2-3|TRBD2|17
TGTGCCAGTAGTCTTGGACTAGCGGGAGAATCTGGAAATACGCAGTATTTT
CASSLGLAGESGNTQYF
>TRBV4-3|-|TRBJ2-3|-|15
TGCGCCAGCAGCCAAGACAGGGGATTCACAGATACGCAGTATTTT
CASSQDRGFTDTQYF
>TRBV30|-|TRBJ1-2|-|12
TGTGCCTGTACCCGAGGCTCCTATGGCTACACCTTC
CACTRGSYGYTF
>TRBV4-2|-|TRBJ1-1|-|14
TGTGCCAGCAGCCAAGTAGCGGTGAACACTGAAGCTTTCTTT
CASSQVAVNTEAFF
>TRBV27|-|TRBJ2-7|TRBD1|15
TGTGCCAGCAGTGCCCCGACAGGGGGGGACTACGAGCAGTACTTC
CASSAPTGGDYEQYF
>TRBV19|-|TRBJ2-1|TRBD1|14
TGTGCCAGTGCATCCCGGGACAGGGGGGGTGAGCAGTTCTTC
CASASRDRGGEQFF
>TRBV18|once|TRBJ1-1|-|17
TGTGCCAGCTCACCAAACCTGCTAAGGGGTGCGGGGGCTGAAGCTTTCTTT
CASSPNLLRGAGAEAFF